This entry lists 21 T cell receptor beta chains sequenced from one sample in a study of blood T cell repertoires in COVID-19. Produced via immunoSEQ multiplex PCR; TCRdb's table is partial and in-frame only. This table has about 220,000 clones, approximately 80% appearing once. The sequenced sample consisted of peripheral blood. The receptor source for this set is a woman in her 70s with acute or convalescent COVID-19.

This clone has only a few counts. The genes are TRBV19 and TRBJ1-3; TRBD1 agrees at 7 bases. Germline V gene sequence: CDR1 LNHDA, CDR2 SQIVND (reference sequence). The CDR3 is 15 amino acids. With V trimmed by 4 bases and J by 2 bases, 5 bases remained unmatched. The CDR3, as DNA: TGTGCCAGTAGTAGATCCGGGACAGCTGGAAACACCATATATTTT. Residues: CASSRSGTAGNTIYF.

V usage is TRBV19 and J usage is TRBJ1-5; tentatively, D is TRBD1 (5 bases). Germline CDR1 is LNHDA and CDR2 is SQIVND (reference sequence). This CDR3 contains 17 residues. V was clipped by 7 bases and J by 4 bases, with 23 bases between them. DNA for the CDR3: TGTGCCAGTACCGAGGGGTGGGCCGGGAGCCTAAATCAGCCCCAGCATTTT. Protein sequence: CASTEGWAGSLNQPQHF.

The V gene is TRBV21-1, the J gene TRBJ1-5; TRBD1 was called by the table and not checked on the DNA. TRBV21-1 is a pseudogene. This CDR3 is 18 amino acids long. The CDR3 is CASSKEGRGRGIIQPQHF. Written as DNA, the CDR3 is TGTGCCAGCAGCAAAGAAGGTCGCGGCAGGGGGATTATTCAGCCCCAGCATTTT.

The chain employs TRBV29-1 and TRBJ1-1; the match to TRBD1 covers 9 bases. Germline CDR1 reads SQVTM; CDR2 reads ANQGSEA. Germline trimming cut 3 bases from V and 4 bases from J; bases unmatched to any gene: 3. The CDR3 totals 13 residues. CDR3 sequence: CSVDPTGGTEAFF. CDR3 in DNA: TGCAGCGTTGATCCGACAGGGGGCACTGAAGCTTTCTTT.

Comment on this clone: At one end, the junction sequence differs from germline, possibly due to a read error. CDR3 bases: TGCGCCAGCAGCTTCGATAGCAATCGGCCCCAGCATTTT. Amino acids: CASSFDSNRPQHF. The chain uses TRBV5-1 and TRBJ1-5; D remains unclear. Germline CDR1 SGHRS, CDR2 YFSETQ. The CDR3 has 13 residues.

This clone was counted between two and nine times. This rearrangement joins TRBV15 to TRBJ2-1; D unresolved. The ends were cut back, 0 bases at V and 0 bases at J, with 6 bases in the middle. The CDR3 contains 15 residues. Germline V CDR1 and CDR2: LNHNV, YYDKDF (reference sequence). The CDR3 here is CATSRDPNSYNEQFF. CDR3 in DNA: TGTGCCACCAGCAGAGACCCCAACTCCTACAATGAGCAGTTCTTC. The full variable domain, completed using reference TRBV15 and TRBJ2-1, is DAMVIQNPRYQVTQFGKPVTLSCSQTLNHNVMYWYQQKSSQAPKLLFHYYDKDFNNEADTPDNFQSRRPNTSFCFLDIRSPGLGDTAMYLCATSRDPNSYNEQFFGPGTRLTVL.

On this clone: At one of its ends the junction is not consistent with the germline gene, which may arise from a read error. The chain uses TRBV2 and TRBJ1-2; the D gene is possibly TRBD1 (6 bases). Germline CDR1 reads SNHLY; CDR2 reads FYNNEI. There are 14 residues in the CDR3. This CDR3 is CASSEQGSPYGYTF. CDR3 DNA: TGTGCCAGTAGTGAACAGGGAAGTCCCTATGGCTACACCTTC.

V gene TRBV11-2 combines with J gene TRBJ1-2, with D possibly being TRBD1 (5 bases). The CDR3 loop spans 14 amino acids. Trimming cost V 1 base and J 7 bases, with 13 bases left between them. Germline V CDR1 and CDR2: SGHAT, FQNNGV. As DNA, the CDR3 is TGTGCCAGCAGCTTAGCGGGGGATAATACTGGCTACACCTTC. Encoded protein: CASSLAGDNTGYTF.

The V call is TRBV6-6, the J call TRBJ2-2; D remains ambiguous. Germline V gene lookup returns CDR1 MNHNY and CDR2 SVGAGI (reference sequence). CDR3 length: 14 residues. V was pared by 4 bases and J by 1 base, with 7 bases between. CDR3: CASSSTGNTGELFF. CDR3 DNA sequence: TGTGCCAGCAGTTCGACGGGGAACACCGGGGAGCTGTTTTTT.

This clone was seen a few times. The chain has TRBV13 and TRBJ2-7; no clear D gene. Deletions cut 5 bases from V and 2 bases from J, with 13 bases between. Germline CDR1 and CDR2: PRHDT and FYEKMQ (reference sequence). The CDR3 spans 14 residues. The CDR3 is CASSARFRTYEQYF. The CDR3 coding sequence is TGTGCCAGCAGCGCCAGGTTTAGGACCTACGAGCAGTACTTC.

The chain carries TRBV16 and TRBJ1-6; a weak D match, TRBD1 (6 bases). The CDR3 spans 21 residues. From germline, CDR1 is KGHSY and CDR2 FQNENV. V was clipped by 0 bases and J by 0 bases, with 21 bases between them. The CDR3 protein is CASSQSKPQGRWGSYNSPLHF. The CDR3 DNA sequence: TGTGCCAGCAGCCAATCAAAACCACAGGGCCGGTGGGGCTCCTATAATTCACCCCTCCACTTT. Full variable domain (outside the CDR3, taken from reference TRBV16 and TRBJ1-6): GEEVAQTPKHLVRGEGQKAKLYCAPIKGHSYVFWYQQVLKNEFKFLISFQNENVFDETGMPKERFSAKCLPNSPCSLEIQATKLEDSAVYFCASSQSKPQGRWGSYNSPLHFGNGTRLTVT.

The chain recombines TRBV3-1 (or the pseudogene TRBV3-2) with TRBJ2-1; the match to TRBD1 covers 10 bases. After removal of 4 bases from V and 8 bases from J, the junction contained 5 bases not matched to a gene. This CDR3 is built from 14 residues. Germline CDR1 and CDR2: LGHDT and YNNKEL (reference sequence). The CDR3 sequence: CASSLGTGVYEQFF. The CDR3 region has the DNA TGTGCCAGCAGCCTCGGGACAGGGGTGTATGAGCAGTTCTTC.

The genes are TRBV4-1 and TRBJ2-7; D remains ambiguous. Germline V gives CDR1 MGHRA, CDR2 YSYEKL. Trimming took 0 bases from V and 4 from J, leaving 7 bases between them. The CDR3 is 13 residues long. The CDR3 protein is CASSQDLEYEQYF. The CDR3 coding sequence is TGCGCCAGCAGCCAAGATCTCGAGTACGAGCAGTACTTC.

The chain joins TRBV10-1 to TRBJ2-7, with TRBD1 identical over 10 bases. The CDR3 has 13 residues. The J segment lost 6 bases and the V segment lost 8 bases, leaving 7 bases of the junction unmatched. Germline CDR1 and CDR2: WNHNN and SYGVQD (reference sequence). The CDR3 sequence: CASSRTGGREQYF. The CDR3 region has the DNA TGCGCCAGCTCACGGACAGGGGGGCGCGAGCAGTACTTC.

Regarding this clone: Relative to the germline gene, one junction end is altered; a read error may explain this. V usage is TRBV23-1 and J usage is TRBJ1-2; TRBD1 aligns across 10 bases. TRBV23-1 is an ORF, with its function uncertain. CDR3 size: 18 residues. The CDR3 protein is CASNQRLTGGSVNYGYTF. The CDR3 nucleotides read TGCGCCAGCAATCAAAGGTTGACAGGGGGCTCTGTAAACTATGGCTACACCTTC.

The gene calls are TRBV6-5 and TRBJ1-6, with 8 bases that match TRBD1. Germline CDR1 reads MNHEY; CDR2 reads SVGAGI. This CDR3 region has 14 residues. V shed 10 bases, J shed 11 bases, and the junction held 13 bases outside the gene matches. The CDR3 DNA follows: TGTGCCATCCGGCCTGGACAGGGTATCGCACCCCTCCACTTT. Its translation is CAIRPGQGIAPLHF.

The V gene is TRBV7-2, the J gene TRBJ1-6; D might be TRBD1 (5 bases). CDR3 length: 15 residues. Deletions cut 5 bases from V and 13 bases from J, with 21 bases between. Germline V gives CDR1 SGHTA, CDR2 FQGNSA. CDR3 sequence (DNA): TGTGCCAGCAGCCCTTCCGGGACTCCTTCAGTCCCCCTCCACTTT. Protein product: CASSPSGTPSVPLHF.

This chain links TRBV7-8 with TRBJ1-2, with a weak D call TRBD1 (5 bases). The germline V gene has CDR1 SGHVS and CDR2 FQNEAQ. V lost 1 base, J lost 3 bases, and 12 bases lay in between. There are 15 residues in the CDR3. CDR3 region: CASSLGGAWDYGYTF. DNA for the CDR3: TGTGCCAGCAGCTTAGGCGGGGCTTGGGACTATGGCTACACCTTC. The entire variable domain, with the rest obtained from reference TRBV7-8 and TRBJ1-2, is as follows: GAGVSQSPRYKVAKRGQDVALRCDPISGHVSLFWYQQALGQGPEFLTYFQNEAQLDKSGLPSDRFFAERPEGSVSTLKIQRTQQEDSAVYLCASSLGGAWDYGYTFGSGTRLTVV.

The rearrangement uses TRBV5-1 and TRBJ1-5; D is unclear. The germline gives CDR1 SGHRS, CDR2 YFSETQ. The V and J ends lost 0 bases and 6 bases respectively, with 10 bases between them. CDR3 length equals 14 residues. CDR3 bases: TGCGCCAGCAGCTTGGGAGGGAGTAGTCAGCCCCAGCATTTT. It encodes CASSLGGSSQPQHF.

The chain is built from TRBV19 and TRBJ1-2; 8 nucleotides align to TRBD1. The CDR3 totals 13 residues. With V trimmed by 8 bases and J by 4 bases, 6 bases remained unmatched. Germline V lookup: CDR1 LNHDA, CDR2 SQIVND (reference sequence). DNA of the CDR3: TGTGCCAGTCTTAGGACAGGGACCTATGGCTACACCTTC. Its protein is CASLRTGTYGYTF.

V usage is TRBV5-6 and J usage is TRBJ1-2; unclear D gene. The CDR3 contains 14 residues. V shed 4 bases and J shed 8 bases, with 18 bases lying between them. From germline, CDR1 is SGHDT and CDR2 YYEEEE. For the CDR3, the DNA is TGTGCCAGCAGCCCTTCCAGGAGGGAGGGAGGCTACACCTTC. It encodes CASSPSRREGGYTF. The full variable domain, rest sourced from reference TRBV5-6 and TRBJ1-2, is DAGVTQSPTHLIKTRGQQVTLRCSPKSGHDTVSWYQQALGQGPQFIFQYYEEEERQRGNFPDRFSGHQFPNYSSELNVNALLLGDSALYLCASSPSRREGGYTFGSGTRLTVV.